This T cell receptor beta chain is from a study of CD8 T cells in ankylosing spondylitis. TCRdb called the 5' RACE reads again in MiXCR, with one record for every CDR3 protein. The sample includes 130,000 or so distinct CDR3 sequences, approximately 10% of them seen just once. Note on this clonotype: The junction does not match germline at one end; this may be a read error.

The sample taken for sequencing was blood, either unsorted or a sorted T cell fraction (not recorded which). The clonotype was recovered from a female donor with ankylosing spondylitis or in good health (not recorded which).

CDR3 bases: TGCGCCAGCAGTGATCCGGGGGGGGTAGGGTCCACTAAAGCTTTCTTT. Protein product: CASSDPGGVGSTKAFF. This rearrangement joins TRBV10-2 to TRBJ1-1, with D possibly being TRBD1 (5 bases). Germline CDR1 is WSHSY and CDR2 is SAAADI. This CDR3 spans 16 amino acids.